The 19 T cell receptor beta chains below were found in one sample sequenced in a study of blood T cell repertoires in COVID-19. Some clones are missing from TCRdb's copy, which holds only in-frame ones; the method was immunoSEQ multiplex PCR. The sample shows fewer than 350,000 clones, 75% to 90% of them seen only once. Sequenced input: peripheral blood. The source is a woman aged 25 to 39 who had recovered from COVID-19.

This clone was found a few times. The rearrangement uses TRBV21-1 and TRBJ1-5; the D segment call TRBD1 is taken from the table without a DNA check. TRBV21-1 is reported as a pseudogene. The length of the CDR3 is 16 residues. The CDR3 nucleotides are TGTGCCAGCAGCAAAGCCAAGGGCAGGGGCAATCAGCCCCAGCATTTT. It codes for CASSKAKGRGNQPQHF.

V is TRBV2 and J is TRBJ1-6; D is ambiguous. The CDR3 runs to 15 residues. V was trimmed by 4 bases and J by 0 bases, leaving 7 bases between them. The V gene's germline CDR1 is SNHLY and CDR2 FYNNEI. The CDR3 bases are TGTGCCAGCAGTGTGGAGAGCTCCTATAATTCACCCCTCCACTTT. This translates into CASSVESSYNSPLHF.

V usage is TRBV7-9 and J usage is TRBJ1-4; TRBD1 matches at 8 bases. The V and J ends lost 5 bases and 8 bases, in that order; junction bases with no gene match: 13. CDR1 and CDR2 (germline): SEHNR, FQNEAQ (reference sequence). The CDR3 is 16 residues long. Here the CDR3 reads CASSPRSQGAGEKLFF. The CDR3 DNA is TGTGCCAGCAGCCCTAGAAGTCAGGGGGCAGGCGAAAAACTGTTTTTT.

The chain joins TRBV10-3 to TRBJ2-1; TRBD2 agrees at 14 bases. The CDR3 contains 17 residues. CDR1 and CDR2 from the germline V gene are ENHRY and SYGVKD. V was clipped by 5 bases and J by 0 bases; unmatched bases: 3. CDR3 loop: CAISTGTSGGSYNEQFF. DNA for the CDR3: TGTGCCATCAGTACCGGGACTAGCGGGGGCTCCTACAATGAGCAGTTCTTC.

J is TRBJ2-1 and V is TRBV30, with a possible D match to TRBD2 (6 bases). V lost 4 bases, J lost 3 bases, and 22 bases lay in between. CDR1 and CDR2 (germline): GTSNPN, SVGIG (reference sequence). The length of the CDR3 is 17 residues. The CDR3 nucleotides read TGTGCCTGGATGCCCCTCTCCGGGCTAGCGAACTACAATGAGCAGTTCTTC. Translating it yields CAWMPLSGLANYNEQFF.

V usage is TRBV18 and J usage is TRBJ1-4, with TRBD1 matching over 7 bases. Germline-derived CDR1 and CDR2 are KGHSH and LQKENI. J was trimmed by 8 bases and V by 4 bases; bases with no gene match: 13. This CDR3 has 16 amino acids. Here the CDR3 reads CASSLDPRDRGEKLFF. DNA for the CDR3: TGTGCCAGCTCACTGGACCCTCGGGACAGAGGGGAAAAACTGTTTTTT.

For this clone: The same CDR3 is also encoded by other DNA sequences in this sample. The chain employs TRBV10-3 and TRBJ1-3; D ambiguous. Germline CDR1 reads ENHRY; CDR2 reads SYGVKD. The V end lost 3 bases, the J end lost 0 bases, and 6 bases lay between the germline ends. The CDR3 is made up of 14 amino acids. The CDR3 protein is CAISDRSSGNTIYF. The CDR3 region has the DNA TGTGCCATCAGTGACCGTAGCTCTGGAAACACCATATATTTT.

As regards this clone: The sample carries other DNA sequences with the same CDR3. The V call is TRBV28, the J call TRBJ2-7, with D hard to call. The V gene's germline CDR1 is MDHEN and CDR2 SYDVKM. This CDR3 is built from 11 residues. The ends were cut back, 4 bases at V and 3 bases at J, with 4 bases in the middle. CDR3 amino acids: CASSSGYEQYF. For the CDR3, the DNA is TGTGCCAGCAGTTCAGGCTACGAGCAGTACTTC.

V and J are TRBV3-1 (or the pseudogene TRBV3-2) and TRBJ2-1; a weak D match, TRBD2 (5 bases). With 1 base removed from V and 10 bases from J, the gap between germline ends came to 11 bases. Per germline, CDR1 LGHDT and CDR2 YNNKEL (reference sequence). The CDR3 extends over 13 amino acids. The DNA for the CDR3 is TGTGCCAGCAGCCAAGGGACTCCTGGGGAGCAGTTCTTC. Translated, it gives CASSQGTPGEQFF.

The CDR3 DNA follows: TGTGCCAGCAGTCCCGGGACAGGGGGCGCCGGGAGGTACTTC. Its protein is CASSPGTGGAGRYF. V is TRBV2 and J is TRBJ2-5; 12 positions agree with TRBD1. V shed 5 bases, J shed 13 bases, and the junction held 11 bases outside the gene matches. The CDR3 sequence is 14 residues long. Germline loops: CDR1 SNHLY, CDR2 FYNNEI.

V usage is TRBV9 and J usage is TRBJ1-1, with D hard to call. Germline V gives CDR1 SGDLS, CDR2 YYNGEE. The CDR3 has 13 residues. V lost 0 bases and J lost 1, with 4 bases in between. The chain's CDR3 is CASSVAGNTEAFF. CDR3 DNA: TGTGCCAGCAGCGTAGCGGGGAACACTGAAGCTTTCTTT.

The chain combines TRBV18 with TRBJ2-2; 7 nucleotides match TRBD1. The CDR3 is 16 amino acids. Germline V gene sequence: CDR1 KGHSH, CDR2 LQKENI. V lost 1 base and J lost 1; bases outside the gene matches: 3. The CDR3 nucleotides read TGTGCCAGCTCACCACTAGACAGGGTGAACACCGGGGAGCTGTTTTTT. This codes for CASSPLDRVNTGELFF.

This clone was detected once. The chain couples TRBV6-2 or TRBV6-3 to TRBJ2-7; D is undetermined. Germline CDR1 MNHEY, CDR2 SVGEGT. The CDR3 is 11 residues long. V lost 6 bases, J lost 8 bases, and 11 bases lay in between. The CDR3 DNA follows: TGTGCCAGCAGCCAGTTGTACAAGCAGTACTTC. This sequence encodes CASSQLYKQYF.

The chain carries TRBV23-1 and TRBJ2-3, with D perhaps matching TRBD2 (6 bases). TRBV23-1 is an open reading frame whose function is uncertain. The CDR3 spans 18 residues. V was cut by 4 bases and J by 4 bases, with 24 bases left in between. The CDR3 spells CASSPPNATSGGADTQYF. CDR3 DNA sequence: TGCGCCAGCAGTCCACCAAATGCGACTTCTGGAGGGGCAGATACGCAGTATTTT.

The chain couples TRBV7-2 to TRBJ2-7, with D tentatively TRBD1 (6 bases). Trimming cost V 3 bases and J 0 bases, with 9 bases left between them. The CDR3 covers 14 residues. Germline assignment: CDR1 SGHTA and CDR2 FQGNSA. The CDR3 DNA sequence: TGTGCCAGCAGCTTTCTAGGGGGCTCCTACGAGCAGTACTTC. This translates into CASSFLGGSYEQYF.

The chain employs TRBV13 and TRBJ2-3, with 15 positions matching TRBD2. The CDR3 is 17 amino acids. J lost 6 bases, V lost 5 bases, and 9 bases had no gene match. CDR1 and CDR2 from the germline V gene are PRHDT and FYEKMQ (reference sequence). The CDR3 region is CASSAFGTSGRLDTQYF. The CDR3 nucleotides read TGTGCCAGCAGCGCATTCGGGACTAGCGGGAGGCTGGATACGCAGTATTTT.

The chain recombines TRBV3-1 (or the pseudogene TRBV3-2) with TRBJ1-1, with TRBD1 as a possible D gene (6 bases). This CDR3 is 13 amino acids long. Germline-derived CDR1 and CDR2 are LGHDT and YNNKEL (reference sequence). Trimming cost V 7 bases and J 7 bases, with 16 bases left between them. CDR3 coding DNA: TGTGCCAGCACATTAGCAGGGGCAGATGAAGCTTTCTTT. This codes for CASTLAGADEAFF.

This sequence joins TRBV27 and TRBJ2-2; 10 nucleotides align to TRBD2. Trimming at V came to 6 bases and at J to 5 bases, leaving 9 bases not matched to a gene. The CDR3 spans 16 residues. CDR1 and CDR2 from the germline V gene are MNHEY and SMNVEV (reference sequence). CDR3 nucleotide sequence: TGTGCCAGCAGGCTCCTAGCGGGAGATTGGACCGGGGAGCTGTTTTTT. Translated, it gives CASRLLAGDWTGELFF.

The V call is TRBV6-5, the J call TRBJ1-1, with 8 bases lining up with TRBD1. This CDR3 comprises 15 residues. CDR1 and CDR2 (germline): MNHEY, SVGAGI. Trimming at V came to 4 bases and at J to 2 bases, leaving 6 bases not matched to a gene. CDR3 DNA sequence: TGTGCCAGCAGTTCCGGGGACAGGCGTAACACTGAAGCTTTCTTT. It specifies CASSSGDRRNTEAFF.